These T cell receptor beta chains were read from a single sample in a study of blood T cells in healthy people across ages. TCRdb itself ran the 5' RACE reads through MiXCR, one entry per CDR3 protein. The table lists approximately 1.5 million distinct CDR3 sequences, 35% to 45% of them singletons, with 4% in the top ten. The sample consisted of blood. The origin of the receptors is a woman aged 18-30 years in good health. Each CDR3 is given with its conserved first and last residue. A D gene is named only where the DNA matches it firmly. Size is omitted from some rows. Given values are once, few, many or a class for expanded clones.

V gene: TRBV29-1; clone size: -; D gene: TRBD2; J gene: TRBJ2-1; CDR3 protein: CSVASGRVSGNEQFF; CDR3 DNA: TGCAGCGTTGCAAGCGGGAGGGTCTCGGGCAATGAGCAGTTCTTC
V gene: TRBV12-3/TRBV12-4; clone size: -; D gene: -; J gene: TRBJ2-7; CDR3 protein: CASSRDGGYSYEQYF; CDR3 DNA: TGTGCCAGCAGCCGGGACGGTGGATACTCCTACGAGCAGTACTTC
V gene: TRBV4-1; clone size: -; D gene: TRBD2; J gene: TRBJ2-3; CDR3 protein: CASSLAAFLAGDTDTQYF; CDR3 DNA: TGCGCCAGCAGCCTAGCCGCCTTTCTAGCGGGAGACACAGATACGCAGTATTTT
V gene: TRBV20-1; clone size: few; D gene: -; J gene: TRBJ2-5; CDR3 protein: CSAEGPDGTQYF; CDR3 DNA: TGCAGTGCTGAAGGACCCGATGGGACCCAGTACTTC
V gene: TRBV12-3/TRBV12-4; clone size: few; D gene: -; J gene: TRBJ1-2; CDR3 protein: CASSTGSMGYTF; CDR3 DNA: TGTGCCAGCAGCACAGGATCCATGGGCTACACCTTC
V gene: TRBV3-1; clone size: -; D gene: TRBD1; J gene: TRBJ2-1; CDR3 protein: CASSQDMDRGNEQFF; CDR3 DNA: TGTGCCAGCAGCCAAGATATGGACAGGGGGAATGAGCAGTTCTTC
V gene: TRBV6-2/TRBV6-3; clone size: -; D gene: TRBD1; J gene: TRBJ2-6; CDR3 protein: CATTTDRGRSGANVLTF; CDR3 DNA: TGTGCCACCACCACTGACAGGGGAAGATCTGGGGCCAACGTCCTGACTTTC
V gene: TRBV6-6; clone size: -; D gene: TRBD2; J gene: TRBJ2-1; CDR3 protein: CASTRRLAGGSYNEQFF; CDR3 DNA: TGTGCCAGCACCCGGAGACTAGCGGGAGGGTCCTACAATGAGCAGTTCTTC
V gene: TRBV20-1; clone size: few; D gene: -; J gene: TRBJ2-3; CDR3 protein: CSALPYDTYTDTQYF; CDR3 DNA: TGCAGTGCCTTACCGTACGACACTTACACAGATACGCAGTATTTT
V gene: TRBV29-1; clone size: many; D gene: TRBD1; J gene: TRBJ2-7; CDR3 protein: CSVGTGGYEQYF; CDR3 DNA: TGCAGCGTTGGGACAGGCGGCTACGAGCAGTACTTC
V gene: TRBV20-1; clone size: -; D gene: -; J gene: TRBJ1-4; CDR3 protein: CSARGPTNEKLFF; CDR3 DNA: TGCAGTGCTAGAGGCCCAACTAATGAAAAACTGTTTTTT
V gene: TRBV7-2; clone size: few; D gene: -; J gene: TRBJ2-5; CDR3 protein: CASSLAGSRETQYF; CDR3 DNA: TGTGCCAGCAGCTTAGCTGGATCTCGAGAGACCCAGTACTTC
V gene: TRBV5-1; clone size: -; D gene: TRBD1; J gene: TRBJ1-1; CDR3 protein: CASSVTGGGTEAFF; CDR3 DNA: TGCGCCAGCAGCGTGACAGGGGGTGGGACTGAAGCTTTCTTT
V gene: TRBV28; clone size: -; D gene: -; J gene: TRBJ2-1; CDR3 protein: CASSLVGGSYEQFF; CDR3 DNA: TGTGCCAGCAGTTTAGTAGGGGGGTCCTACGAGCAGTTCTTC
V gene: TRBV4-3; clone size: few; D gene: -; J gene: TRBJ2-1; CDR3 protein: CASSQELVSEQFF; CDR3 DNA: TGCGCCAGCAGCCAGGAACTAGTATCTGAGCAGTTCTTC
V gene: TRBV20-1; clone size: few; D gene: -; J gene: TRBJ2-4; CDR3 protein: CSAHAVIAKNIQYF; CDR3 DNA: TGCAGTGCGCACGCAGTTATAGCCAAAAACATTCAGTACTTC
V gene: TRBV15; clone size: -; D gene: -; J gene: TRBJ2-5; CDR3 protein: CATSRDRNSISGETQYF; CDR3 DNA: TGTGCCACCAGCAGAGACCGTAACAGCATATCAGGCGAGACCCAGTACTTC
V gene: TRBV5-8; clone size: once; D gene: -; J gene: TRBJ2-7; CDR3 protein: CASSLDIGSYEQYF; CDR3 DNA: TGTGCCAGCAGCTTGGATATAGGCTCCTACGAGCAGTACTTC
V gene: TRBV7-2; clone size: few; D gene: TRBD1; J gene: TRBJ2-7; CDR3 protein: CASSPGQPSYEQYF; CDR3 DNA: TGTGCCAGCAGCCCGGGACAGCCCTCCTACGAGCAGTACTTC
V gene: TRBV10-3; clone size: -; D gene: -; J gene: TRBJ1-1; CDR3 protein: CAISVTGMSEDEAFF; CDR3 DNA: TGTGCCATCAGTGTTACCGGCATGTCTGAGGATGAAGCTTTCTTT
V gene: TRBV15; clone size: few; D gene: -; J gene: TRBJ2-7; CDR3 protein: CATSREGRYEQYF; CDR3 DNA: TGTGCCACCAGCAGAGAAGGACGCTACGAGCAGTACTTC
V gene: TRBV29-1; clone size: -; D gene: TRBD1; J gene: TRBJ2-3; CDR3 protein: CSVVWTGQGTDTQYF; CDR3 DNA: TGCAGCGTGGTCTGGACAGGCCAGGGCACAGATACGCAGTATTTT
V gene: TRBV12-3/TRBV12-4; clone size: few; D gene: TRBD1; J gene: TRBJ1-1; CDR3 protein: CASSLATWDRVNTEAFF; CDR3 DNA: TGTGCCAGCAGTTTGGCCACTTGGGACAGGGTGAACACTGAAGCTTTCTTT
V gene: TRBV21-1; clone size: -; D gene: -; J gene: TRBJ2-3; CDR3 protein: CASSKGGQGDVETDTQYF; CDR3 DNA: TGTGCCAGCAGCAAAGGGGGTCAGGGGGATGTGGAAACAGATACGCAGTATTTT
V gene: TRBV29-1; clone size: few; D gene: -; J gene: TRBJ2-6; CDR3 protein: CSVAGVQKANVLTF; CDR3 DNA: TGCAGCGTTGCGGGGGTTCAAAAGGCCAACGTCCTGACTTTC
V gene: TRBV6-4; clone size: few; D gene: TRBD1; J gene: TRBJ2-1; CDR3 protein: CAKRGQGTNEQFF; CDR3 DNA: TGTGCCAAGCGTGGACAGGGCACGAATGAGCAGTTCTTC
V gene: TRBV28; clone size: -; D gene: TRBD1; J gene: TRBJ1-5; CDR3 protein: CASSEGTGYSNQPQHF; CDR3 DNA: TGTGCCAGCAGCGAAGGGACAGGCTATAGCAATCAGCCCCAGCATTTT
V gene: TRBV2; clone size: few; D gene: TRBD1; J gene: TRBJ2-7; CDR3 protein: CASSLRTGRSYEQYF; CDR3 DNA: TGTGCCAGCAGTCTGCGGACAGGGCGGTCCTACGAGCAGTACTTC
V gene: TRBV9; clone size: -; D gene: TRBD1; J gene: TRBJ2-3; CDR3 protein: CASSALDRGRTDTQYF; CDR3 DNA: TGTGCCAGCAGCGCTCTGGACAGGGGGCGAACAGATACGCAGTATTTT
V gene: TRBV7-9; clone size: -; D gene: -; J gene: TRBJ2-1; CDR3 protein: CASSTGRVNEQFF; CDR3 DNA: TGTGCCAGCAGTACCGGCAGGGTAAATGAGCAGTTCTTC
V gene: TRBV5-6; clone size: -; D gene: -; J gene: TRBJ2-2; CDR3 protein: CVSISAWRALGSNTGELFF; CDR3 DNA: TGTGTCAGCATTAGTGCGTGGAGGGCGCTTGGATCGAACACCGGGGAGCTGTTTTTT
V gene: TRBV14; clone size: few; D gene: -; J gene: TRBJ2-1; CDR3 protein: CASSQGGAHYNEQFF; CDR3 DNA: TGTGCCAGCAGCCAAGGGGGGGCTCACTACAATGAGCAGTTCTTC
V gene: TRBV18; clone size: -; D gene: -; J gene: TRBJ2-7; CDR3 protein: CASSPTGVRGDEQYF; CDR3 DNA: TGTGCCAGCTCACCAACGGGGGTCAGGGGCGACGAGCAGTACTTC
V gene: TRBV20-1; clone size: once; D gene: -; J gene: TRBJ1-2; CDR3 protein: CSAAGTGANYGYTF; CDR3 DNA: TGCAGTGCGGCCGGGACGGGAGCTAACTATGGCTACACCTTC
V gene: TRBV5-6; clone size: -; D gene: TRBD2; J gene: TRBJ2-5; CDR3 protein: CASSWRTSGSSDEQYF; CDR3 DNA: TGTGCCAGCAGCTGGCGGACTAGCGGGAGTTCCGATGAGCAGTACTTC
V gene: TRBV6-6; clone size: -; D gene: -; J gene: TRBJ1-4; CDR3 protein: CASGLDSLGEKLFF; CDR3 DNA: TGTGCCAGCGGGCTAGACAGTCTAGGTGAAAAACTGTTTTTT
V gene: TRBV21-1; clone size: -; D gene: -; J gene: TRBJ2-3; CDR3 protein: CASSKGFYGTDTQYF; CDR3 DNA: TGTGCCAGCAGCAAAGGTTTTTATGGAACAGATACGCAGTATTTT
V gene: TRBV11-2; clone size: -; D gene: -; J gene: TRBJ2-1; CDR3 protein: CASSLYGGQFF; CDR3 DNA: TGTGCCAGCAGCTTATACGGTGGGCAGTTCTTC
V gene: TRBV7-3; clone size: few; D gene: TRBD1; J gene: TRBJ1-1; CDR3 protein: CASSLTLVTGETEAFF; CDR3 DNA: TGTGCCAGCAGCTTAACGTTGGTGACAGGGGAAACTGAAGCTTTCTTT
V gene: TRBV4-3; clone size: -; D gene: -; J gene: TRBJ1-1; CDR3 protein: CVSSQEPGLNTEAFF; CDR3 DNA: TGCGTCAGCAGCCAAGAACCAGGGCTGAACACTGAAGCTTTCTTT
V gene: TRBV6-5; clone size: few; D gene: -; J gene: TRBJ2-5; CDR3 protein: CASSYSPGLRQETQYF; CDR3 DNA: TGTGCCAGCAGTTACTCTCCGGGACTCCGCCAAGAGACCCAGTACTTC
V gene: TRBV2; clone size: few; D gene: TRBD2; J gene: TRBJ2-5; CDR3 protein: CASRERLAGRNEQYF; CDR3 DNA: TGTGCCAGCAGGGAACGACTAGCGGGGAGAAATGAGCAGTACTTC
V gene: TRBV6-2/TRBV6-3; clone size: -; D gene: -; J gene: TRBJ2-1; CDR3 protein: CASSYPDGGLIDNEQFF; CDR3 DNA: TGTGCCAGCAGTTACCCGGACGGCGGGCTTATCGACAATGAGCAGTTCTTC
V gene: TRBV9; clone size: many; D gene: -; J gene: TRBJ2-3; CDR3 protein: CASSVGTTDTQYF; CDR3 DNA: TGTGCCAGCAGCGTAGGGACCACAGATACGCAGTATTTT
V gene: TRBV29-1; clone size: -; D gene: -; J gene: TRBJ2-6; CDR3 protein: CSGMEVSGANVLTF; CDR3 DNA: TGCAGCGGTATGGAAGTTTCTGGGGCCAACGTCCTGACTTTC
V gene: TRBV7-2; clone size: once; D gene: -; J gene: TRBJ2-5; CDR3 protein: CAGADGFQETQYF; CDR3 DNA: TGTGCCGGCGCCGATGGGTTCCAAGAGACCCAGTACTTC
V gene: TRBV4-3; clone size: -; D gene: -; J gene: TRBJ2-7; CDR3 protein: CASSQESLTSYEQYF; CDR3 DNA: TGCGCCAGCAGCCAAGAATCCTTGACCTCCTACGAGCAGTACTTC